Each of the 12 T cell receptor beta chains below was sequenced from the same sample in a study of blood T cell repertoires in COVID-19. The assay was immunoSEQ multiplex PCR, and TCRdb's table has in-frame clones only and misses some. The sample lists around 200,000 clones; roughly 86% were seen once. Sequencing input: PBMCs or T cells enriched from blood (not recorded which). The origin of the receptors is a middle-aged man with acute COVID-19.

This clone was seen a single time. The rearrangement links TRBV30 to TRBJ2-2; D is perhaps TRBD2 (6 bases). The CDR3 is 19 amino acids. Trimming removed 4 bases at V and 3 bases at J, with 27 bases between. Germline CDR1 reads GTSNPN; CDR2 reads SVGIG (reference sequence). CDR3 amino acids: CAWKWGDERPGGHTGELFF. For the CDR3, the DNA is TGTGCCTGGAAATGGGGGGACGAGCGGCCCGGAGGTCACACCGGGGAGCTGTTTTTT.

V usage is TRBV30 and J usage is TRBJ1-1; 8 positions match TRBD1. Germline CDR1 and CDR2: GTSNPN and SVGIG (reference sequence). With 7 bases clipped from V and 6 bases from J, the junction kept 13 bases outside the gene matches. This CDR3 has 14 amino acids. CDR3 bases: TGTGCCTACAGACAGGGGATAAGCGGGGCTGAAGCTTTCTTT. Protein product: CAYRQGISGAEAFF. Looking up the rest from reference TRBV30 and TRBJ1-1 gives the full variable domain: SQTIHQWPATLVQPVGSPLSLECTVEGTSNPNLYWYRQAAGRGLQLLFYSVGIGQISSEVPQNLSASRPQDRQFILSSKKLLLSDSGFYLCAYRQGISGAEAFFGQGTRLTVV.

The table lists this clone with a count of one. This chain joins TRBV5-1 and TRBJ2-1; tentatively, D is TRBD1 (5 bases). Germline CDR1 SGHRS, CDR2 YFSETQ. This CDR3 region has 15 residues. Trimming removed 0 bases from V and 2 bases from J, with 9 bases in between. CDR3 region: CASSLEGQAYNEQFF. Written as DNA, the CDR3 is TGCGCCAGCAGCTTGGAAGGACAAGCCTACAATGAGCAGTTCTTC.

This clone occurred a few times. The rearrangement joins TRBV7-8 to TRBJ2-7; TRBD1 matches at 8 bases. The J segment lost 3 bases and the V segment lost 1 base, leaving 5 bases of the junction unmatched. CDR3 size: 15 residues. The germline gives CDR1 SGHVS, CDR2 FQNEAQ. CDR3 DNA: TGTGCCAGCAGCTTAGGGACAGGGCCATTCTACGAGCAGTACTTC. As protein: CASSLGTGPFYEQYF.

The chain employs TRBV7-9 and TRBJ1-1; maybe TRBD1 (5 bases). Germline V lookup: CDR1 SEHNR, CDR2 FQNEAQ (reference sequence). The CDR3 runs to 13 residues. Trimming left V 3 bases short and J 3 bases short, with 8 bases between. The CDR3 coding sequence is TGTGCCAGCAGCTTCCCCAGGGACACTGAAGCTTTCTTT. This encodes CASSFPRDTEAFF.

This sequence joins TRBV30 and TRBJ1-2; TRBD1 is a possible D gene (5 bases). CDR3 size: 14 residues. In germline, CDR1 is GTSNPN, CDR2 SVGIG (reference sequence). Deletions cut 2 bases from V and 14 bases from J, with 24 bases between. CDR3 amino acids: CAWSQNPPVREGTF. CDR3 nucleotides: TGTGCCTGGAGTCAAAACCCCCCGGTAAGGGAGGGGACCTTC.

This rearrangement joins TRBV27 to TRBJ2-1; perhaps TRBD2 as D (5 bases). The CDR3 extends over 13 amino acids. The germline CDR1 and CDR2 sequences are MNHEY and SMNVEV (reference sequence). The germline V and J ends were trimmed by 8 bases and 6 bases, with 14 bases remaining between them. As DNA, the CDR3 is TGTGCCAGCGGTCTCACTAGGAGCAATGAGCAGTTCTTC. It yields the protein CASGLTRSNEQFF.

This chain links TRBV19 with TRBJ1-2; TRBD1 is a possible D gene (5 bases). V lost 7 bases and J 6 bases, leaving 21 bases between the germline ends. The CDR3 consists of 15 residues. The germline CDR1 and CDR2 sequences are LNHDA and SQIVND (reference sequence). The DNA of the CDR3 is TGTGCCAGTAAAAGGAAGGGTGCTGCAGGGCATGGCTACACCTTC. Translating it yields CASKRKGAAGHGYTF.

V usage is TRBV30 and J usage is TRBJ1-2, with TRBD1 as a possible D gene (5 bases). Germline V gene data show CDR1 as GTSNPN and CDR2 as SVGIG (reference sequence). CDR3 size: 11 residues. The ends were cut back, 5 bases at V and 2 bases at J, with 6 bases in the middle. In DNA, the CDR3 is TGTGCCTGGGACAGAAACTATGGCTACACCTTC. Its translation: CAWDRNYGYTF.

The rearrangement uses TRBV6-6 and TRBJ2-2, with D maybe TRBD1 (5 bases). V was shortened by 5 bases and J by 4 bases, with 8 bases between the two germline ends. CDR1 and CDR2 (germline): MNHNY, SVGAGI (reference sequence). The CDR3 length is 13 residues. As DNA, the CDR3 is TGTGCCAGCAGTGCCCAGGGCACCGGGGAGCTGTTTTTT. This codes for CASSAQGTGELFF.

The CDR3: CATSSSHAEVYGYTF. The DNA of the CDR3 is TGTGCCACCAGCAGCTCCCACGCAGAGGTCTATGGCTACACCTTC. V and J are TRBV15 and TRBJ1-2; no firm D call. CDR3 size: 15 residues. V was pared by 3 bases and J by 4 bases, with 15 bases between. CDR1 and CDR2 (germline): LNHNV, YYDKDF (reference sequence).

This chain joins TRBV30 and TRBJ1-6; D call uncertain. V was pared by 0 bases and J by 13 bases, with 16 bases between. Per the germline V gene, CDR1 is GTSNPN and CDR2 is SVGIG (reference sequence). CDR3 length: 14 residues. CDR3 sequence reads: CAWSVSAGVTPLHF. For the CDR3, the DNA is TGTGCCTGGAGTGTATCGGCCGGGGTTACTCCCCTCCACTTT.